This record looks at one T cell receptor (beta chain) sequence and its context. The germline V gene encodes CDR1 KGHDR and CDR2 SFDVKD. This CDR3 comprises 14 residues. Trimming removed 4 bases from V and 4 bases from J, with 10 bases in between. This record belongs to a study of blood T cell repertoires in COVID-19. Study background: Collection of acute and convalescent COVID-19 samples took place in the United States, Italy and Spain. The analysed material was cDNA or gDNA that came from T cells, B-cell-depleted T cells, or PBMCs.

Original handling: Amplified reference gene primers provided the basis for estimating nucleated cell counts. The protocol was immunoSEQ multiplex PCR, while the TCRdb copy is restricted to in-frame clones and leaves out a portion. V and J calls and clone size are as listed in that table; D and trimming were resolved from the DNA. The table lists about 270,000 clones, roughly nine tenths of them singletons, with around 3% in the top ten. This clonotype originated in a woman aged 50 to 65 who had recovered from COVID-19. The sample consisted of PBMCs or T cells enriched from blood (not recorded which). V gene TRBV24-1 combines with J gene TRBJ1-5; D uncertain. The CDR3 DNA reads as TGTGCCACCAGTGACAGTGGCGGGAATCAGCCCCAGCATTTT. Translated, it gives CATSDSGGNQPQHF.